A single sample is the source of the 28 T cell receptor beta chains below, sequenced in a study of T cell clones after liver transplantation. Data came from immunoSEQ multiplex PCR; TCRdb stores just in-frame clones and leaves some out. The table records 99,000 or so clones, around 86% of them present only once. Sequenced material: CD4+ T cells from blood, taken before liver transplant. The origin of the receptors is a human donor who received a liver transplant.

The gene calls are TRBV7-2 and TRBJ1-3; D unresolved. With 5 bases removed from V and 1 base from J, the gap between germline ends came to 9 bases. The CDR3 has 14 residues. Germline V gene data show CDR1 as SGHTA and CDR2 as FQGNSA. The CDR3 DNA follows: TGTGCCAGCAGCCCCCAAACATCTGGAAACACCATATATTTT. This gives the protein CASSPQTSGNTIYF. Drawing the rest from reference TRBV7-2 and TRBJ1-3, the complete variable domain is GAGVSQSPSNKVTEKGKDVELRCDPISGHTALYWYRQSLGQGLEFLIYFQGNSAPDKSGLPSDRFSAERTGGSVSTLTIQRTQQEDSAVYLCASSPQTSGNTIYFGEGSWLTVV.

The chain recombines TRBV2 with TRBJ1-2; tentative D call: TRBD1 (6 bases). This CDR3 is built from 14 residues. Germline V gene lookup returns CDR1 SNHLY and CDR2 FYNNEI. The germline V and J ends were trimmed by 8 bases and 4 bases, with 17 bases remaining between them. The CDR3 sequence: CASYPGETGYGYTF. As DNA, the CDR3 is TGTGCCAGCTACCCGGGGGAGACAGGCTATGGCTACACCTTC.

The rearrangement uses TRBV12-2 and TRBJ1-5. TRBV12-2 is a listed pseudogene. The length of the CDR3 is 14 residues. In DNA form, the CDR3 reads TGTGCAAGTCGCTTAGCACGTAACGATCAGCCCCAGCATTTT. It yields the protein CASRLARNDQPQHF.

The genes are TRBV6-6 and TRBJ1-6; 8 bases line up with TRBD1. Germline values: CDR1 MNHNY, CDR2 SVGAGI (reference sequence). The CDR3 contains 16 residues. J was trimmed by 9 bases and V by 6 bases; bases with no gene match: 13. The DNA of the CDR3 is TGTGCCAGCAGGATGACAGGGGAAAATTTGGGTTCACCCCTCCACTTT. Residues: CASRMTGENLGSPLHF.

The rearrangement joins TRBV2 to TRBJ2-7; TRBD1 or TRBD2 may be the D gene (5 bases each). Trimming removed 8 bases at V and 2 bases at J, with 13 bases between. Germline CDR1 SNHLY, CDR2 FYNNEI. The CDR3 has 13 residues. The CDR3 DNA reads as TGTGCCAGCCGACGGGACGGGACCTACGAGCAGTACTTC. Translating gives CASRRDGTYEQYF.

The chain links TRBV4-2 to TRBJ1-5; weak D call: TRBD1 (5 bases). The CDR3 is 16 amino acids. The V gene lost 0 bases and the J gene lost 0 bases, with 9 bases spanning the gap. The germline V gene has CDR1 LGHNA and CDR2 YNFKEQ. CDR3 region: CASSQEPGDSNQPQHF. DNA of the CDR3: TGTGCCAGCAGCCAAGAACCGGGGGATAGCAATCAGCCCCAGCATTTT.

CDR3 bases: TGTGCCAGCAGTGAAAATCAGCCCCAGCATTTT. Encoded protein: CASSENQPQHF. The chain combines TRBV6-1 with TRBJ1-5; D is uncertain. Germline V gives CDR1 MNHNS, CDR2 SASEGT. The germline V and J ends were trimmed by 2 bases and 4 bases, with 0 bases remaining between them. CDR3 size: 11 residues.

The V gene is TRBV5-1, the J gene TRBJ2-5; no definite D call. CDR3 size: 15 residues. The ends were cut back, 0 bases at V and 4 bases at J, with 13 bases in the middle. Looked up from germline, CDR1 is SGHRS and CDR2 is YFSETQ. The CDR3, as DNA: TGCGCCAGCAGCTTGGCGGGTCTTCAGGCAGAGACCCAGTACTTC. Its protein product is CASSLAGLQAETQYF.

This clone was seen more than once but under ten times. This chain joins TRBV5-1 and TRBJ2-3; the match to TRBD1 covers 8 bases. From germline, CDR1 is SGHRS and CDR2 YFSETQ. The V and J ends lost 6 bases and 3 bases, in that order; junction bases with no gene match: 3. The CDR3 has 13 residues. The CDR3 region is CASNRDRTDTQYF. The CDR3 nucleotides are TGCGCCAGCAACAGGGACAGGACAGATACGCAGTATTTT.

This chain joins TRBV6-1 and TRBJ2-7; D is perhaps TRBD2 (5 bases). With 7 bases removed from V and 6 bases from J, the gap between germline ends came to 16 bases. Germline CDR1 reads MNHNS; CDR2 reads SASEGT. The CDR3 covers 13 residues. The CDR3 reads CASKPSGVGEQYF. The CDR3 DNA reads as TGTGCCAGCAAGCCCAGCGGAGTGGGCGAGCAGTACTTC.

CDR3 DNA: TGTGCCAGCAGCGTCGGGGACACGCACCGGTACGAGCAGTACTTC. Protein sequence: CASSVGDTHRYEQYF. The genes are TRBV9 and TRBJ2-7, with D possibly being TRBD1 (6 bases). V lost 2 bases to trimming and J lost 4 bases, with 16 bases between them. The germline CDR1 and CDR2 sequences are SGDLS and YYNGEE. The CDR3 has 15 amino acids.

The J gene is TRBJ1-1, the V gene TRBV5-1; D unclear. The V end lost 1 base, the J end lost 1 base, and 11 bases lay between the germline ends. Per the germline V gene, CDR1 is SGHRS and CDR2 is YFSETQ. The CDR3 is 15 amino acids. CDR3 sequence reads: CASSLTRIENTEAFF. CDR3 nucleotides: TGCGCCAGCAGCTTGACCAGGATCGAGAACACTGAAGCTTTCTTT.

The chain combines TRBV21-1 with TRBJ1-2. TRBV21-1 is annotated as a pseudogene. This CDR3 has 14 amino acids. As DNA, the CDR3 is TGTGCCAGACTTGACCCTAATCTTGTTCGGGGCTACACCTTC. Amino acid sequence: CARLDPNLVRGYTF.

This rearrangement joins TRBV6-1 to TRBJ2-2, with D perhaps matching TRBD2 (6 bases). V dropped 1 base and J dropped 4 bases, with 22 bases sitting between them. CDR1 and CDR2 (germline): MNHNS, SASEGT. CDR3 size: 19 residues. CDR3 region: CASSEGDFWAPGGTGELFF. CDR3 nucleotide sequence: TGTGCCAGCAGTGAAGGAGATTTTTGGGCCCCCGGGGGCACCGGGGAGCTGTTTTTT.

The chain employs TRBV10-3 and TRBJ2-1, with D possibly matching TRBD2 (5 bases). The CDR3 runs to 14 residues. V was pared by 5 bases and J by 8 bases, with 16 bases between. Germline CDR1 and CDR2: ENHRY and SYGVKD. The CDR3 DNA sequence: TGTGCCATCAGTATGGGCAGGAGGACCGATGAGCAGTTCTTC. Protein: CAISMGRRTDEQFF.

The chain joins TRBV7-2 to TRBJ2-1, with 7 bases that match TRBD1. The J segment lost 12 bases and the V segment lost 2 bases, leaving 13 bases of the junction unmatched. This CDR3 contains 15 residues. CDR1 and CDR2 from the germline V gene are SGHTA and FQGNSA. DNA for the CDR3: TGTGCCAGCAGCTTAATTCCCCAGATACAGGGGTGGCAGTTCTTC. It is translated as CASSLIPQIQGWQFF.

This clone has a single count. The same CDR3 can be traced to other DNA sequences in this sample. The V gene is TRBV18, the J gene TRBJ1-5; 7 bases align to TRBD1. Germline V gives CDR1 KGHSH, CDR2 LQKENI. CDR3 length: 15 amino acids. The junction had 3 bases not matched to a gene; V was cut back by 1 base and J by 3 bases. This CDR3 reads CASSPQTGSNQPQHF. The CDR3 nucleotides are TGTGCCAGCTCACCACAGACAGGGTCCAATCAGCCCCAGCATTTT.

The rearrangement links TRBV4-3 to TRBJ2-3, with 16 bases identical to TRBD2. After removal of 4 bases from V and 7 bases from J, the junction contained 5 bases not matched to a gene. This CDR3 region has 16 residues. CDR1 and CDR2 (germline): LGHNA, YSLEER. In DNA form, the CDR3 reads TGCGCCAGCAGCCCGGGACTAGCGGGGGGGCCGAATACGCAGTATTTT. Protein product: CASSPGLAGGPNTQYF.

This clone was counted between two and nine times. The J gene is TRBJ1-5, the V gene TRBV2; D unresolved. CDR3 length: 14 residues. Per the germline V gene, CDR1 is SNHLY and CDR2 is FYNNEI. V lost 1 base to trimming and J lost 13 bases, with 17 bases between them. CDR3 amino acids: CASSEDGTSFPQHF. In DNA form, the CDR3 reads TGTGCCAGCAGTGAAGACGGAACTTCATTTCCTCAGCATTTT.

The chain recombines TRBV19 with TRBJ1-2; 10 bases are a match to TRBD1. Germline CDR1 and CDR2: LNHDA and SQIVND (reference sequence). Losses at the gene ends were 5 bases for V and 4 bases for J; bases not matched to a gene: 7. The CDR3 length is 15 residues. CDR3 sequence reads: CASSLTGGYSYGYTF. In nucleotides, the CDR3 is TGTGCCAGTAGTTTGACAGGGGGCTACAGCTATGGCTACACCTTC.

The CDR3 coding sequence is TGTGCCAGCAGCTCATTCTTAGGGACTAGCGATGGCTACAATGAGCAGTTCTTC. Amino acids: CASSSFLGTSDGYNEQFF. This chain links TRBV7-8 with TRBJ2-1; 10 nucleotides agree with TRBD2. V shed 4 bases, J shed 3 bases, and the junction held 12 bases outside the gene matches. This CDR3 region has 18 residues. CDR1 and CDR2 from the germline V gene are SGHVS and FQNEAQ.

CDR3 in amino acids: CASSLLGISNQPQHF. As DNA, the CDR3 is TGTGCCAGCAGCTTATTAGGGATAAGCAATCAGCCCCAGCATTTT. This sequence joins TRBV5-5 and TRBJ1-5; D not certain. CDR3 length: 15 amino acids. The V gene lost 2 bases and the J gene lost 1 base, with 10 bases spanning the gap. CDR1 and CDR2 (germline): SGHKS, YYEKEE (reference sequence).

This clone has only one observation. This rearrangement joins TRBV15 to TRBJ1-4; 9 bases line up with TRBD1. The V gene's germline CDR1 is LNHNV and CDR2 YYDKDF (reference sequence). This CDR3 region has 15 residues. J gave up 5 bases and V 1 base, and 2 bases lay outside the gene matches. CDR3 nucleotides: TGTGCCACCAGCAGAGGGGGGACAGGGAATGAAAAACTGTTTTTT. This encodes CATSRGGTGNEKLFF.

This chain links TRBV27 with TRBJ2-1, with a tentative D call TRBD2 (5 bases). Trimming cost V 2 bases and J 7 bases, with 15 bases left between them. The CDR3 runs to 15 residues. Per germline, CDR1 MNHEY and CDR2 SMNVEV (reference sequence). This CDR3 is CASSLVPASWNEQFF. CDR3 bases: TGTGCCAGCAGTTTAGTTCCTGCTAGCTGGAATGAGCAGTTCTTC.

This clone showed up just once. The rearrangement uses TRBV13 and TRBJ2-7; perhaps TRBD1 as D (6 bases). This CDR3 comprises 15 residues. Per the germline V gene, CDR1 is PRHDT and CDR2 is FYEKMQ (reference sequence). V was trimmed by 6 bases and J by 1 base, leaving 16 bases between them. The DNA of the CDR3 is TGTGCCAGCAGTTCTCGGGGTACAGGGTCCTACGAGCAGTACTTC. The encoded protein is CASSSRGTGSYEQYF.

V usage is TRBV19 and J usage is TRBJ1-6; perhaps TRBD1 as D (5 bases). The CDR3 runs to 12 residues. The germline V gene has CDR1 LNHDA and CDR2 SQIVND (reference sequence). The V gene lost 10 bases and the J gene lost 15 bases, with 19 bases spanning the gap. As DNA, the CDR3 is TGTGCCACCCGGGGACCCACGGGCAGCCTCCACTTT. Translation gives CATRGPTGSLHF.

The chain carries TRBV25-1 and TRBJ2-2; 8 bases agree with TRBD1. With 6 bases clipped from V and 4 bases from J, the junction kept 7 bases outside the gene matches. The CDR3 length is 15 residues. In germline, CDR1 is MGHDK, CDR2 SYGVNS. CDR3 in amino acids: CASRFDRGPTGELFF. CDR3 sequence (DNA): TGTGCCAGCAGGTTTGACAGGGGACCCACCGGGGAGCTGTTTTTT.

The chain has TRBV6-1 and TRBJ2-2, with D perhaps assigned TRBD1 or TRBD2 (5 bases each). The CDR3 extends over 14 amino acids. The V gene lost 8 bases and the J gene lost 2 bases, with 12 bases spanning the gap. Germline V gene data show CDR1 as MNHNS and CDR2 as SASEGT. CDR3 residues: CASRWGKNTGELFF. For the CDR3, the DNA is TGTGCCAGCCGATGGGGGAAAAACACCGGGGAGCTGTTTTTT.